Presented here are 27 T cell receptor beta chains from one specimen sequenced in a study of chemoradiotherapy in HPV16-positive cancers. TCRdb keeps only in-frame clones here, not all; method: immunoSEQ multiplex PCR. Among about 6,700 clones listed, 89% were seen once. Source: tumor tissue, taken from a patient who underwent chemoradiotherapy. Source of these receptors: a human donor with HPV-associated anogenital cancer.

The V gene is TRBV4-1, the J gene TRBJ2-3; weak D call: TRBD1 (5 bases). The CDR3 has 14 amino acids. Germline V gives CDR1 MGHRA, CDR2 YSYEKL. Trimming shortened V by 0 bases and J by 4 bases, and 8 bases separated the two germline ends. This CDR3 is CASSQDWGADTQYF. The CDR3 coding sequence is TGCGCCAGCAGCCAAGATTGGGGCGCAGATACGCAGTATTTT.

The gene calls are TRBV11-2 and TRBJ1-3; 7 nucleotides agree with TRBD1. The germline gives CDR1 SGHAT, CDR2 FQNNGV. J lost 7 bases, V lost 3 bases, and 3 bases had no gene match. CDR3 length: 13 residues. Written as DNA, the CDR3 is TGTGCCAGCAGCTTGGGGACAGCCAACACCATATATTTT. It encodes CASSLGTANTIYF.

This CDR3 is CASSVGEVEADTQYF. The CDR3 DNA reads as TGTGCCAGCAGCGTAGGAGAGGTGGAGGCAGATACGCAGTATTTT. The chain has TRBV9 and TRBJ2-3, with D tentatively TRBD2 (5 bases). The germline V gene has CDR1 SGDLS and CDR2 YYNGEE. The CDR3 extends over 15 amino acids. V lost 0 bases and J lost 4, with 12 bases in between.

The V call is TRBV7-9, the J call TRBJ1-1; 7 bases are a match to TRBD1. The V gene end was trimmed by 5 bases and the J gene end by 3 bases; junction bases not matched to a gene: 9. CDR3 length: 15 amino acids. Per the germline V gene, CDR1 is SEHNR and CDR2 is FQNEAQ (reference sequence). The DNA for the CDR3 is TGTGCCAGCAGCCAGGGGGGGGTCAGGGACACTGAAGCTTTCTTT. Its protein product is CASSQGGVRDTEAFF.

The rearrangement joins TRBV6-1 to TRBJ2-7, with no clear D. The V gene's germline CDR1 is MNHNS and CDR2 SASEGT. This CDR3 has 13 amino acids. V was clipped by 6 bases and J by 7 bases, with 16 bases between them. Written as DNA, the CDR3 is TGTGCCAGCAGATTGGACCGACCTCGGGAGCAGTACTTC. Protein: CASRLDRPREQYF.

V gene TRBV7-3 combines with J gene TRBJ2-3; D not resolved. Germline loops: CDR1 SGHTA, CDR2 FQGTGA. CDR3 size: 13 residues. Trimming removed 1 base from V and 2 bases from J, with 4 bases in between. The CDR3 DNA follows: TGTGCCAGCAGCTTAATCCCCACAGATACGCAGTATTTT. Amino acid sequence: CASSLIPTDTQYF.

The chain recombines TRBV7-2 with TRBJ1-6; D uncertain. Germline values: CDR1 SGHTA, CDR2 FQGNSA. Between the trimmed V and J ends, which lost 5 bases and 5 bases, there was a span of 10 bases. The CDR3 has 14 amino acids. CDR3 residues: CASSLSGDNSPLHF. DNA of the CDR3: TGTGCCAGCAGCCTCAGCGGGGATAATTCACCCCTCCACTTT.

The V and J genes are TRBV5-1 and TRBJ1-5; D might be TRBD1 (5 bases). The V gene lost 3 bases and the J gene lost 4 bases, with 20 bases spanning the gap. CDR3 length: 17 amino acids. Germline V CDR1 and CDR2: SGHRS, YFSETQ. CDR3 residues: CASSSDQQPTENQPQHF. In nucleotides, the CDR3 is TGCGCCAGCAGCTCAGACCAACAACCGACAGAGAATCAGCCCCAGCATTTT.

V usage is TRBV4-2 and J usage is TRBJ2-7; 7 bases fit TRBD2. Germline-derived CDR1 and CDR2 are LGHNA and YNFKEQ. This CDR3 is built from 14 residues. V dropped 0 bases and J dropped 4; count of bases not matched to a gene: 3. CDR3: CASSQDGGLYEQYF. The CDR3, as DNA: TGTGCCAGCAGCCAAGACGGGGGACTATACGAGCAGTACTTC.

The chain carries TRBV5-5 and TRBJ1-4; the D is unclear. This CDR3 contains 15 residues. Trimming stripped 5 bases from V and 0 bases from J, with 11 bases between. Looked up from germline, CDR1 is SGHKS and CDR2 is YYEKEE (reference sequence). The CDR3 nucleotides read TGTGCCAGCAGGTCCGATCCAACAACTAATGAAAAACTGTTTTTT. Amino acid sequence: CASRSDPTTNEKLFF.

The gene calls are TRBV2 and TRBJ2-7, with D tentatively TRBD2 (5 bases). This CDR3 is 12 amino acids long. V gave up 4 bases and J gave up 5 bases, with 9 bases separating them. Germline values: CDR1 SNHLY, CDR2 FYNNEI. The CDR3: CASSGPEDEQYF. The CDR3 coding sequence is TGTGCCAGCAGTGGGCCGGAGGACGAGCAGTACTTC.

The chain links TRBV6-5 to TRBJ2-2; tentative D call: TRBD1 (6 bases). Trimming took 6 bases from V and 4 from J, leaving 12 bases between them. Germline CDR1 is MNHEY and CDR2 is SVGAGI. This CDR3 is built from 14 residues. CDR3 region: CASRIQGRTGELFF. Written as DNA, the CDR3 is TGTGCCAGCAGGATACAGGGTCGCACCGGGGAGCTGTTTTTT.

In its sample, this clone was seen a few times. This rearrangement joins TRBV25-1 to TRBJ1-5; D remains ambiguous. Germline CDR1 and CDR2: MGHDK and SYGVNS. The CDR3 runs 11 residues. Deletions cut 8 bases from V and 3 bases from J, with 5 bases between. The CDR3 DNA sequence: TGTGCCAGCGGCTACAATCAGCCCCAGCATTTT. Encoded protein: CASGYNQPQHF.

The CDR3 reads CASSMNGGETQYF. The CDR3 nucleotides are TGTGCCAGTAGTATGAACGGGGGAGAGACCCAGTACTTC. The rearrangement joins TRBV19 to TRBJ2-5, with TRBD2 as a possible D gene (6 bases). Germline V lookup: CDR1 LNHDA, CDR2 SQIVND (reference sequence). The CDR3 runs to 13 residues. With 3 bases removed from V and 4 bases from J, the gap between germline ends came to 9 bases. The full variable domain, rest sourced from reference TRBV19 and TRBJ2-5, is DGGITQSPKYLFRKEGQNVTLSCEQNLNHDAMYWYRQDPGQGLRLIYYSQIVNDFQKGDIAEGYSVSREKKESFPLTVTSAQKNPTAFYLCASSMNGGETQYFGPGTRLLVL.

The chain employs TRBV14 and TRBJ1-1; 8 positions agree with TRBD1. This CDR3 has 16 residues. With 2 bases clipped from V and 5 bases from J, the junction kept 10 bases outside the gene matches. Germline-derived CDR1 and CDR2 are SGHDN and FVKESK. CDR3 nucleotide sequence: TGTGCCAGCAGCCAACAACGACAGGGGTCACGTACTGAAGCTTTCTTT. It specifies CASSQQRQGSRTEAFF.

This clone was observed once. The V call is TRBV7-9, the J call TRBJ1-2, with 8 bases that match TRBD1. Unmatched junction bases numbered 15, after V lost 7 bases and J lost 8 bases. The CDR3 sequence is 15 residues long. CDR1 and CDR2 (germline): SEHNR, FQNEAQ (reference sequence). The DNA for the CDR3 is TGTGCCAGCACTACCGGGACAGGTGGGATTCTGGGCTACACCTTC. As protein: CASTTGTGGILGYTF.

Worth noting for this clone: At one end the junction does not follow the germline gene, possibly because of a read error. V gene TRBV7-7 combines with J gene TRBJ2-1; D is perhaps TRBD2 (6 bases). The CDR3 length is 13 residues. Per the germline V gene, CDR1 is SSHAT and CDR2 is FNYEAQ (reference sequence). CDR3 in amino acids: CASSLTGSGEQFF. The CDR3 DNA sequence: TGTGCTAGCAGCTTAACCGGGAGTGGAGAGCAGTTCTTC.

This clone appeared once. The chain combines TRBV7-6 with TRBJ2-7, with 7 bases that match TRBD1. The CDR3 loop spans 14 amino acids. V shed 2 bases, J shed 1 base, and the junction held 2 bases outside the gene matches. Looked up from germline, CDR1 is SGHVS and CDR2 is FNYEAQ. The CDR3, as DNA: TGTGCCAGCAGCTTACAGGGGGAGTCCTACGAGCAGTACTTC. It encodes CASSLQGESYEQYF.

The chain links TRBV19 to TRBJ2-4; D is possibly TRBD1 or TRBD2 (5 bases each). The CDR3 is made up of 12 amino acids. The germline V and J ends were trimmed by 8 bases and 5 bases, with 10 bases remaining between them. Looked up from germline, CDR1 is LNHDA and CDR2 is SQIVND (reference sequence). CDR3 sequence reads: CASGTRENIQYF. The CDR3 coding sequence is TGTGCCAGTGGGACGCGGGAAAACATTCAGTACTTC.

This rearrangement joins TRBV7-9 to TRBJ1-5, with D uncertain. V was clipped by 1 base and J by 5 bases, with 9 bases between them. The CDR3 runs 14 residues. Germline-derived CDR1 and CDR2 are SEHNR and FQNEAQ (reference sequence). The CDR3 protein is CASSLGSRDQPQHF. CDR3 nucleotides: TGTGCCAGCAGCTTAGGTTCTCGTGATCAGCCCCAGCATTTT.

V usage is TRBV15 and J usage is TRBJ1-5; tentative D call: TRBD1 (5 bases). V gave up 0 bases and J gave up 5 bases, with 14 bases separating them. Germline V lookup: CDR1 LNHNV, CDR2 YYDKDF (reference sequence). The CDR3 is 16 residues long. CDR3 DNA: TGTGCCACCAGCAGAGAGGGGGGGGAGAAATATCAGCCCCAGCATTTT. Translating it yields CATSREGGEKYQPQHF.

The V and J genes are TRBV11-3 and TRBJ2-7; D unclear. This CDR3 has 14 residues. Germline V gene sequence: CDR1 SGHNT, CDR2 YENEEA. Trimming took 5 bases from V and 0 from J, leaving 11 bases between them. CDR3 coding DNA: TGTGCCAGCAGCCTCTCAACCGGCTCCTACGAGCAGTACTTC. This sequence encodes CASSLSTGSYEQYF.

This clone occurred once. This sequence joins TRBV5-1 and TRBJ2-1, with 7 bases lining up with TRBD2. The CDR3 is 14 amino acids. The V gene end was trimmed by 2 bases and the J gene end by 9 bases; junction bases not matched to a gene: 8. Germline-derived CDR1 and CDR2 are SGHRS and YFSETQ. The CDR3 reads CASSFFGGSGEQFF. The DNA of the CDR3 is TGCGCCAGCAGCTTTTTCGGCGGGAGCGGTGAGCAGTTCTTC.

The chain employs TRBV7-2 and TRBJ1-2, with TRBD1 matching 8 bases. Germline assignment: CDR1 SGHTA and CDR2 FQGNSA. After removal of 6 bases from V and 3 bases from J, the junction contained 12 bases not matched to a gene. This CDR3 contains 16 residues. The CDR3 loop is CASRQDREFSDYGYTF. As DNA, the CDR3 is TGTGCCAGCAGACAGGACAGGGAGTTTTCCGACTATGGCTACACCTTC.

The chain is built from TRBV5-1 and TRBJ2-7; a possible D gene is TRBD1 (6 bases). The CDR3 extends over 14 amino acids. V was cut by 2 bases and J by 2 bases, with 11 bases left in between. The V gene's germline CDR1 is SGHRS and CDR2 YFSETQ. The CDR3 sequence: CASSFRAGAYEQYF. The DNA of the CDR3 is TGCGCCAGCAGCTTCCGAGCAGGGGCCTACGAGCAGTACTTC.

The V call is TRBV7-8, the J call TRBJ2-3; D is perhaps TRBD2 (5 bases). V was clipped by 2 bases and J by 0 bases, with 12 bases between them. CDR3 length: 16 residues. The germline V gene has CDR1 SGHVS and CDR2 FQNEAQ. The CDR3 is CASSLPRAASTDTQYF. CDR3 bases: TGTGCCAGCAGCTTACCCCGAGCGGCTAGCACAGATACGCAGTATTTT. The whole variable domain, remainder taken from reference TRBV7-8 and TRBJ2-3, is GAGVSQSPRYKVAKRGQDVALRCDPISGHVSLFWYQQALGQGPEFLTYFQNEAQLDKSGLPSDRFFAERPEGSVSTLKIQRTQQEDSAVYLCASSLPRAASTDTQYFGPGTRLTVL.

This chain connects TRBV11-3 to TRBJ1-1; the D gene is possibly TRBD1 (6 bases). Trimming took 5 bases from V and 10 from J, leaving 17 bases between them. Germline CDR1 reads SGHNT; CDR2 reads YENEEA. The CDR3 is 13 amino acids. CDR3 sequence: CASSELQGVGAFF. In DNA form, the CDR3 reads TGTGCCAGCAGCGAACTACAGGGTGTAGGAGCTTTCTTT. The full variable domain, its missing parts supplied by reference TRBV11-3 and TRBJ1-1, is EAGVVQSPRYKIIEKKQPVAFWCNPISGHNTLYWYLQNLGQGPELLIRYENEEAVDDSQLPKDRFSAERLKGVDSTLKIQPAELGDSAVYLCASSELQGVGAFFGQGTRLTVV.